This passage covers 3 T cell receptor beta chains from one sample sequenced in a study of blood T cell repertoires in COVID-19 (dated by TCRdb to about 2020). Library preparation used the immunoSEQ multiplex PCR assay. In TCRdb, the immuneACCESS table is reduced to in-frame sequences with V and J assigned. These tables do not hold every clone; where another copy was compared, an unresolved V gene accounts for under half, and the others remain unexplained. Here the sample has about 180,000 clones; over 80% occur a single time. The ten largest clones represent 6% to 7% of the sample. The sample consisted of peripheral blood. These receptors were collected from a woman aged 40 to 50 with COVID-19, enrolled during active disease.

The chain carries TRBV28 and TRBJ1-1; 7 positions match TRBD1. Germline-derived CDR1 and CDR2 are MDHEN and SYDVKM. This CDR3 has 15 amino acids. V shed 4 bases, J shed 6 bases, and the junction held 11 bases outside the gene matches. The CDR3 spells CASSSKTGFGAEAFF. CDR3 bases: TGTGCCAGCAGTTCCAAGACAGGGTTCGGCGCTGAAGCTTTCTTT.

The V gene is TRBV5-4, the J gene TRBJ2-2; perhaps TRBD1 as D (6 bases). CDR1 and CDR2 (germline): SGHNT, YYREEE (reference sequence). The V end was cut by 6 bases, the J end by 7 bases, with 13 bases between. The CDR3 consists of 13 residues. The CDR3 here is CASNLQGGGELFF. The DNA for the CDR3 is TGTGCCAGCAACTTACAGGGTGGCGGGGAGCTGTTTTTT.

The chain carries TRBV27 and TRBJ1-2, with 7 nucleotides matching TRBD1. Germline V gene sequence: CDR1 MNHEY, CDR2 SMNVEV (reference sequence). V lost 4 bases to trimming and J lost 10 bases; unmatched junction nucleotides: 9. This CDR3 is 13 amino acids long. The CDR3 loop is CASSSPTGEFYTF. CDR3 DNA sequence: TGTGCCAGCAGTTCCCCCACAGGGGAATTCTACACCTTC.